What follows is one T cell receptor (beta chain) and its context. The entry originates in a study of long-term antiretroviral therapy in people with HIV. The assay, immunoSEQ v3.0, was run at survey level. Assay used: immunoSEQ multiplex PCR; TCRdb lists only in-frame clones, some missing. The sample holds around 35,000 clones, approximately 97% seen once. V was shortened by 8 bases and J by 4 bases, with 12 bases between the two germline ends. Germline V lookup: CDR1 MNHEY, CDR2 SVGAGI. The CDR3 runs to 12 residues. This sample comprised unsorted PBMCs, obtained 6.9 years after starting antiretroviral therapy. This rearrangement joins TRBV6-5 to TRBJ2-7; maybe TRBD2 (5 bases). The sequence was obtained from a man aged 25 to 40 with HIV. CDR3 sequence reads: CASGEFGYEQYF. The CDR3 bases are TGTGCCAGCGGGGAGTTTGGGTACGAGCAGTACTTC.